The 29 T cell receptor beta chains listed next were all sequenced from one sample in a study of cytomegalovirus exposure and HLA in healthy donors. Sequenced by immunoSEQ multiplex PCR; TCRdb stores in-frame clones only, minus some. The sample contains about 280,000 clones, around nine tenths of which appear only once. Sample: PBMCs. These receptors were collected from a woman between 18 and 29 years old in good health and CMV-seronegative.

The rearrangement links TRBV14 to TRBJ2-2; D unclear. Germline V gives CDR1 SGHDN, CDR2 FVKESK. Trimming cost V 3 bases and J 6 bases, with 11 bases left between them. This CDR3 region has 14 residues. CDR3 coding DNA: TGTGCCAGCAGCCACTTCAAAGTAGCCGGGGAGCTGTTTTTT. It encodes CASSHFKVAGELFF.

This chain connects TRBV9 to TRBJ2-7; TRBD2 might be the D (6 bases). Trimming pared 3 bases from V and 4 bases from J, leaving 17 bases between. CDR3 length equals 15 residues. From germline, CDR1 is SGDLS and CDR2 YYNGEE. The chain's CDR3 is CASSASAGPNYEQYF. For the CDR3, the DNA is TGTGCCAGCAGCGCCTCAGCGGGTCCTAATTACGAGCAGTACTTC.

The chain is built from TRBV5-1 and TRBJ2-6; no reliable D call. Germline V lookup: CDR1 SGHRS, CDR2 YFSETQ. This CDR3 region has 15 residues. V dropped 0 bases and J dropped 1 base, with 5 bases sitting between them. The CDR3 is CASSLDGSGANVLTF. CDR3 DNA: TGCGCCAGCAGCTTGGACGGTTCTGGGGCCAACGTCCTGACTTTC.

This sequence joins TRBV4-2 and TRBJ1-6, with 9 bases lining up with TRBD1. V lost 4 bases to trimming and J lost 7 bases; unmatched junction nucleotides: 2. Looked up from germline, CDR1 is LGHNA and CDR2 is YNFKEQ. The CDR3 consists of 14 residues. The DNA for the CDR3 is TGTGCCAGCAGCCTCGGGACAGGGAATTCACCCCTCCACTTT. This gives the protein CASSLGTGNSPLHF.

V and J are TRBV6-6 and TRBJ2-7; tentatively, D is TRBD2 (5 bases). Per the germline V gene, CDR1 is MNHNY and CDR2 is SVGAGI (reference sequence). The CDR3 consists of 15 residues. With 2 bases removed from V and 2 bases from J, the gap between germline ends came to 13 bases. CDR3 DNA: TGTGCCAGCAGTTACCTTCGGGAATCCGCCTACGAGCAGTACTTC. It encodes CASSYLRESAYEQYF.

The V gene is TRBV6-5, the J gene TRBJ2-1; no definite D call. Germline lookup yields CDR1 MNHEY and CDR2 SVGAGI. Trimming took off 0 bases at V and 6 bases at J, with 6 bases between the two ends. The CDR3 extends over 13 amino acids. CDR3 sequence reads: CASSYSLSNEQFF. The CDR3 DNA reads TGTGCCAGCAGTTACTCTTTGAGCAATGAGCAGTTCTTC.

The chain joins TRBV5-5 to TRBJ1-4; possibly TRBD1 for D (6 bases). The CDR3 is made up of 15 amino acids. Germline V gene sequence: CDR1 SGHKS, CDR2 YYEKEE (reference sequence). Deletions cut 4 bases from V and 3 bases from J, with 13 bases between. This CDR3 is CASSLHRAANEKLFF. The CDR3 DNA reads TGTGCCAGCAGCCTCCACAGGGCGGCTAATGAAAAACTGTTTTTT.

V usage is TRBV9 and J usage is TRBJ2-3; D is possibly TRBD2 (6 bases). Trimming stripped 6 bases from V and 3 bases from J, with 14 bases between. Germline V gives CDR1 SGDLS, CDR2 YYNGEE. The CDR3 is 14 residues long. The CDR3 region has the DNA TGTGCCAGCACCCTCTCGCTAGCGACAGATACGCAGTATTTT. It encodes CASTLSLATDTQYF.

The chain couples TRBV6-6 to TRBJ2-7, with D possibly matching TRBD2 (6 bases). V gave up 0 bases and J gave up 7 bases, with 13 bases separating them. The CDR3 length is 14 residues. Germline V gene lookup returns CDR1 MNHNY and CDR2 SVGAGI (reference sequence). The CDR3 nucleotides are TGTGCCAGCAGTTACTCGATGCCGGGAGAGGAGCAGTACTTC. It codes for CASSYSMPGEEQYF.

The CDR3 sequence is CASRGAETGVYEQYF. DNA for the CDR3: TGTGCCAGCCGGGGGGCTGAGACAGGGGTCTACGAGCAGTACTTC. The gene calls are TRBV6-5 and TRBJ2-7; a weak D match, TRBD1 (8 bases). Per germline, CDR1 MNHEY and CDR2 SVGAGI. The CDR3 covers 15 residues. The V end lost 8 bases, the J end lost 3 bases, and 20 bases lay between the germline ends.

This chain connects TRBV28 to TRBJ1-4; 9 bases align to TRBD1. The CDR3 sequence is 14 residues long. V gave up 2 bases and J gave up 11 bases; unmatched junction bases: 6. Germline CDR1 and CDR2: MDHEN and SYDVKM. CDR3 DNA: TGTGCCAGCAGTTTAGGACAGGGGCCCGGGAAACTGTTTTTT. It encodes CASSLGQGPGKLFF.

This chain links TRBV15 with TRBJ2-1; possible D gene TRBD2, 6 bases. V was pared by 0 bases and J by 9 bases, with 12 bases between. The CDR3 runs to 14 residues. Germline CDR1 is LNHNV and CDR2 is YYDKDF (reference sequence). The chain's CDR3 is CATSRDWGESEQFF. The CDR3 bases are TGTGCCACCAGCAGAGATTGGGGGGAAAGTGAGCAGTTCTTC.

This chain uses TRBV5-4 with TRBJ2-1; perhaps TRBD1 as D (5 bases). V was pared by 3 bases and J by 6 bases, with 19 bases between. Germline CDR1 is SGHNT and CDR2 is YYREEE (reference sequence). The CDR3 contains 16 residues. The CDR3 DNA follows: TGTGCCAGCAGCTCCTCATATTTAGGGGTTTCCAATGAGCAGTTCTTC. As protein: CASSSSYLGVSNEQFF.

CDR3 region: CASSPRGEYFNTGELFF. The CDR3 coding sequence is TGTGCCAGCAGCCCCCGGGGGGAATACTTCAACACCGGGGAGCTGTTTTTT. The chain links TRBV9 to TRBJ2-2; 7 positions agree with TRBD2. The CDR3 is 17 amino acids. Trimming took 4 bases from V and 2 from J; bases not matched to a gene: 11. Germline CDR1 SGDLS, CDR2 YYNGEE.

As DNA, the CDR3 is TGTGCCAGCAGAGGGACAGCGAGACTAGCGGGAGACTACAATGAGCAGTTCTTC. Its translation: CASRGTARLAGDYNEQFF. The chain employs TRBV27 and TRBJ2-1; 12 bases are a match to TRBD2. Losses at the gene ends were 6 bases for V and 3 bases for J; bases not matched to a gene: 12. The germline CDR1 and CDR2 sequences are MNHEY and SMNVEV (reference sequence). The CDR3 is 18 amino acids.

The chain links TRBV28 to TRBJ1-4; possible D gene TRBD1, 5 bases. The V end lost 5 bases, the J end lost 8 bases, and 18 bases lay between the germline ends. The CDR3 is made up of 15 amino acids. Germline assignment: CDR1 MDHEN and CDR2 SYDVKM. The CDR3 DNA follows: TGTGCCAGCAGTCAGGGAGGGGCTGGAAGAGAAAAACTGTTTTTT. As protein: CASSQGGAGREKLFF.

The gene calls are TRBV27 and TRBJ2-2; the D gene is possibly TRBD2 (6 bases). The CDR3 has 15 amino acids. V was shortened by 0 bases and J by 6 bases, with 11 bases between the two germline ends. CDR1 and CDR2 from the germline V gene are MNHEY and SMNVEV (reference sequence). The CDR3, as DNA: TGTGCCAGCAGTTTATCCGGGACTTTAGCCGGGGAGCTGTTTTTT. This codes for CASSLSGTLAGELFF.

J is TRBJ2-3 and V is TRBV7-2, with 7 bases aligning to TRBD1. The ends lost 5 bases at V and 4 bases at J; junction bases unmatched: 12. The germline V gene has CDR1 SGHTA and CDR2 FQGNSA. The CDR3 is 16 amino acids. The CDR3 DNA sequence: TGTGCCAGCAGCCTCCAAGCAAGGGGGCCGGCAGATACGCAGTATTTT. It specifies CASSLQARGPADTQYF.

This clone was found a few times. This chain uses TRBV6-5 with TRBJ1-1; D is uncertain. CDR1 is MNHEY, CDR2 SVGAGI, per germline. CDR3 length: 13 residues. V was cut by 4 bases and J by 3 bases, with 9 bases left in between. This CDR3 reads CASSSHGDTEAFF. DNA of the CDR3: TGTGCCAGCAGTTCCCACGGGGACACTGAAGCTTTCTTT.

The chain has TRBV6-1 and TRBJ2-5, with TRBD2 matching over 8 bases. The germline CDR1 and CDR2 sequences are MNHNS and SASEGT. V shed 2 bases and J 8 bases; nucleotides not matched to a gene: 16. This CDR3 is 17 amino acids long. CDR3 loop: CASSELHPSGYQGTQYF. CDR3 DNA: TGTGCCAGCAGTGAACTCCACCCTAGCGGGTACCAAGGTACCCAGTACTTC.

This chain uses TRBV10-2 with TRBJ2-2; 12 bases fit TRBD1. Germline loops: CDR1 WSHSY, CDR2 SAAADI. J was trimmed by 7 bases and V by 6 bases; bases with no gene match: 6. The CDR3 sequence is 15 residues long. CDR3 sequence (DNA): TGCGCCAGCAGGACCGGGACAGGGGGCGGCGGGGAGCTGTTTTTT. Translation gives CASRTGTGGGGELFF.

The CDR3 DNA is TGTGCCACCAGCAGAGAGGGGGGCGGGAGCACTGAAGCTTTCTTT. Amino acid sequence: CATSREGGGSTEAFF. The V gene is TRBV15, the J gene TRBJ1-1, with D possibly being TRBD1 (6 bases). V was pared by 0 bases and J by 4 bases, with 12 bases between. Germline CDR1 and CDR2: LNHNV and YYDKDF (reference sequence). CDR3 length: 15 amino acids.

The gene calls are TRBV1 and TRBJ2-4; the table's D call, TRBD2, was not checked against the DNA. TRBV1 is a pseudogene. The CDR3 consists of 17 residues. CDR3 region: CTSSPDWVSLAKNIQYF. The CDR3 coding sequence is TGCACCAGCAGCCCCGACTGGGTAAGCCTAGCCAAAAACATTCAGTACTTC.

This chain joins TRBV28 and TRBJ2-1; the D is unclear. Germline CDR1 MDHEN, CDR2 SYDVKM. The CDR3 has 17 amino acids. Trimming removed 3 bases from V and 5 bases from J, with 20 bases in between. CDR3 sequence: CASSFTYAQTLNNEQFF. In nucleotides, the CDR3 is TGTGCCAGCAGTTTTACCTACGCTCAAACCTTAAACAATGAGCAGTTCTTC.

J is TRBJ2-2 and V is TRBV13; unclear D gene. Germline V gives CDR1 PRHDT, CDR2 FYEKMQ (reference sequence). The ends were cut back, 5 bases at V and 7 bases at J, with 20 bases in the middle. This CDR3 contains 16 residues. CDR3 sequence (DNA): TGTGCCAGCAGCCTCTTCGGCGGCAGTTGGAACGGGGAGCTGTTTTTT. It yields the protein CASSLFGGSWNGELFF.

This clone was observed a single time. V is TRBV29-1 and J is TRBJ2-7, with 7 positions matching TRBD2. This CDR3 is built from 15 residues. V gave up 4 bases and J gave up 2 bases; unmatched junction bases: 11. Germline V gene sequence: CDR1 SQVTM, CDR2 ANQGSEA. CDR3 in amino acids: CSVGGGTTTAYEQYF. CDR3 sequence (DNA): TGCAGCGTTGGGGGGGGGACGACAACTGCCTACGAGCAGTACTTC.

The rearrangement links TRBV7-8 to TRBJ1-3, with D uncertain. V was cut by 4 bases and J by 0 bases, with 13 bases left in between. The CDR3 contains 16 residues. The germline V gene has CDR1 SGHVS and CDR2 FQNEAQ. The CDR3 loop reads CASSYFSSVSGNTIYF. As DNA, the CDR3 is TGTGCCAGCAGCTACTTTTCTTCGGTCTCTGGAAACACCATATATTTT. The whole variable domain, remainder taken from reference TRBV7-8 and TRBJ1-3, is GAGVSQSPRYKVAKRGQDVALRCDPISGHVSLFWYQQALGQGPEFLTYFQNEAQLDKSGLPSDRFFAERPEGSVSTLKIQRTQQEDSAVYLCASSYFSSVSGNTIYFGEGSWLTVV.

This clone was seen a handful of times. The chain couples TRBV5-6 to TRBJ1-3; 8 bases line up with TRBD1. This CDR3 has 17 residues. Germline CDR1 reads SGHDT; CDR2 reads YYEEEE. V was clipped by 3 bases and J by 0 bases; unmatched bases: 8. CDR3 in amino acids: CASSSPGQGISGNTIYF. The DNA of the CDR3 is TGTGCCAGCAGCTCCCCCGGACAGGGAATCTCTGGAAACACCATATATTTT.

The rearrangement links TRBV6-6 to TRBJ1-5, with D maybe TRBD1 (5 bases). The CDR3 spans 15 residues. Trimming removed 0 bases at V and 7 bases at J, with 13 bases between. The germline V gene encodes CDR1 MNHNY and CDR2 SVGAGI (reference sequence). As DNA, the CDR3 is TGTGCCAGCAGTTACTCCGGGGAACGGGGGCAGCCCCAGCATTTT. Protein: CASSYSGERGQPQHF.